The 26 T cell receptor beta chains below all came from one sample that was sequenced in a study of blood T cell repertoires in COVID-19. Only in-frame clones appear in the TCRdb table, and some are missing; sequencing was by immunoSEQ multiplex PCR. The sample has 85,000 to 130,000 clones; around 78% are singletons. Sequenced input: peripheral blood. These receptors all come from a man older than 75 with COVID-19, enrolled during active disease.

V gene TRBV28 combines with J gene TRBJ2-1, with 7 bases matching TRBD2. Germline CDR1 reads MDHEN; CDR2 reads SYDVKM. V gave up 4 bases and J gave up 7 bases; unmatched junction bases: 13. This CDR3 spans 16 amino acids. CDR3 in amino acids: CASSSPGSGIGNEQFF. The CDR3 DNA sequence: TGTGCCAGCAGTTCTCCAGGGAGCGGGATCGGTAATGAGCAGTTCTTC. Complete variable domain (other parts from reference TRBV28 and TRBJ2-1): DVKVTQSSRYLVKRTGEKVFLECVQDMDHENMFWYRQDPGLGLRLIYFSYDVKMKEKGDIPEGYSVSREKKERFSLILESASTNQTSMYLCASSSPGSGIGNEQFFGPGTRLTVL.

This clone occurred once. CDR3 DNA: TGTGCCACCAGCAGAGTGAGGGAGGGGTGGGGCAATGAGCAGTTCTTC. Protein sequence: CATSRVREGWGNEQFF. The chain links TRBV15 to TRBJ2-1, with TRBD2 identical over 7 bases. Germline CDR1 is LNHNV and CDR2 is YYDKDF (reference sequence). The CDR3 loop spans 16 amino acids. J lost 6 bases, V lost 1 base, and 9 bases had no gene match.

This chain uses TRBV7-9 with TRBJ1-2, with 8 bases matching TRBD1. This CDR3 spans 14 amino acids. V dropped 5 bases and J dropped 6; count of bases not matched to a gene: 8. The V gene's germline CDR1 is SEHNR and CDR2 FQNEAQ (reference sequence). CDR3 protein: CASSPDRVGNGYTF. The CDR3 DNA reads TGTGCCAGCAGCCCGGACAGGGTTGGAAATGGCTACACCTTC.

This chain uses TRBV5-6 with TRBJ2-7; the match to TRBD2 covers 7 bases. Trimming took 2 bases from V and 3 from J; bases not matched to a gene: 5. The CDR3 consists of 14 residues. CDR1 is SGHDT, CDR2 YYEEEE, per germline. The CDR3 DNA is TGTGCCAGCAGCTTTTCAGGGAGGGACTACGAGCAGTACTTC. Encoded protein: CASSFSGRDYEQYF.

The chain joins TRBV28 to TRBJ2-3; D not certain. Germline V gene sequence: CDR1 MDHEN, CDR2 SYDVKM. The CDR3 contains 17 residues. V dropped 1 base and J dropped 0 bases, with 14 bases sitting between them. CDR3 DNA sequence: TGTGCCAGCAGTTTATTTACGGGTGAAACTAGCACAGATACGCAGTATTTT. Its protein product is CASSLFTGETSTDTQYF.

The rearrangement links TRBV5-4 to TRBJ2-7, with TRBD1 identical over 10 bases. The V segment lost 2 bases and the J segment 6 bases; nucleotides outside the gene matches: 8. The CDR3 totals 15 residues. Germline CDR1 and CDR2: SGHNT and YYREEE (reference sequence). This CDR3 reads CASSFGDRGGAEQYF. The CDR3 region has the DNA TGTGCCAGCAGCTTTGGGGACAGGGGAGGTGCCGAGCAGTACTTC.

The CDR3 nucleotides are TGCGCCAGCAGCTTGGGCAGGGAATCCTACGAGCAGTACTTC. Protein product: CASSLGRESYEQYF. The chain employs TRBV5-1 and TRBJ2-7; the D gene is possibly TRBD1 (5 bases). The CDR3 loop spans 14 amino acids. V lost 0 bases, J lost 1 base, and 8 bases lay in between. Germline V gene lookup returns CDR1 SGHRS and CDR2 YFSETQ.

This clone was detected a few times. CDR3 DNA sequence: TGTGCCAGCAGTCCCCGGACAGGGGTTAGCGAAAAACTGTTTTTT. It encodes CASSPRTGVSEKLFF. The chain has TRBV6-7 and TRBJ1-4, with 9 bases matching TRBD1. TRBV6-7 carries the ORF label, with uncertain function. V lost 5 bases, J lost 8 bases, and 9 bases stayed unmatched. There are 15 residues in the CDR3.

This chain links TRBV5-1 with TRBJ2-1; 8 bases map to TRBD2. J gave up 8 bases and V 3 bases, and 4 bases lay outside the gene matches. CDR3 size: 13 residues. Germline V gives CDR1 SGHRS, CDR2 YFSETQ. In nucleotides, the CDR3 is TGCGCCAGCAGCTCCCGGACTAGCCATGAGCAGTTCTTC. It codes for CASSSRTSHEQFF.

This chain uses TRBV11-2 with TRBJ1-3; 7 positions match TRBD1. The trim removed 3 bases at V and 0 bases at J, leaving 11 bases unmatched. The germline V gene encodes CDR1 SGHAT and CDR2 FQNNGV. This CDR3 is 18 amino acids long. The CDR3 coding sequence is TGTGCCAGCAGCTTGGGTCACACCGGGACAGACTCTGGAAACACCATATATTTT. It specifies CASSLGHTGTDSGNTIYF.

The gene calls are TRBV5-1 and TRBJ1-2; D is possibly TRBD1 (5 bases). Per germline, CDR1 SGHRS and CDR2 YFSETQ. V was pared by 5 bases and J by 4 bases, with 12 bases between. This CDR3 spans 13 amino acids. The CDR3 DNA reads as TGCGCCAGCAGGGAGGAGGGGTCCTATGGCTACACCTTC. It codes for CASREEGSYGYTF.

The chain recombines TRBV3-1 (or the pseudogene TRBV3-2) with TRBJ2-5; D remains unclear. Germline V CDR1 and CDR2: LGHDT, YNNKEL (reference sequence). V lost 0 bases and J lost 5, with 7 bases in between. The CDR3 spans 13 residues. The CDR3 region is CASSQDLQETQYF. CDR3 sequence (DNA): TGTGCCAGCAGCCAAGACTTGCAGGAGACCCAGTACTTC.

V is TRBV25-1 and J is TRBJ2-3, with D possibly TRBD2 on 6 matching bases. Germline CDR1 and CDR2: MGHDK and SYGVNS. The CDR3 has 13 residues. V lost 5 bases to trimming and J lost 3 bases, with 9 bases between them. The CDR3 loop reads CASSWAGTDTQYF. The CDR3 DNA follows: TGTGCCAGCAGTTGGGCGGGAACAGATACGCAGTATTTT.

The V and J genes are TRBV27 and TRBJ2-7; TRBD1 matches 7 bases. Germline trimming cut 4 bases from V and 1 base from J; bases unmatched to any gene: 1. Germline V lookup: CDR1 MNHEY, CDR2 SMNVEV (reference sequence). The CDR3 length is 13 residues. CDR3 sequence (DNA): TGTGCCAGCAGTTGGGACAGTTCCTACGAGCAGTACTTC. Protein sequence: CASSWDSSYEQYF.

This chain uses TRBV6-5 with TRBJ2-7; possibly TRBD2 for D (7 bases). The length of the CDR3 is 13 residues. Germline assignment: CDR1 MNHEY and CDR2 SVGAGI. The germline V and J ends were trimmed by 7 bases and 5 bases, with 15 bases remaining between them. This CDR3 is CASIGGGAHEQYF. CDR3 DNA: TGTGCCAGCATTGGAGGGGGGGCCCACGAGCAGTACTTC.

The genes are TRBV11-3 and TRBJ1-4, with D possibly being TRBD1 (5 bases). Germline CDR1 is SGHNT and CDR2 is YENEEA. The CDR3 is made up of 17 amino acids. V was trimmed by 2 bases and J by 9 bases, leaving 22 bases between them. CDR3 sequence reads: CASSLRQGRLPFKKLFF. The CDR3 DNA reads TGTGCCAGCAGCTTAAGGCAGGGCCGCCTCCCATTTAAAAAACTGTTTTTT. Looking up the rest from reference TRBV11-3 and TRBJ1-4 gives the full variable domain: EAGVVQSPRYKIIEKKQPVAFWCNPISGHNTLYWYLQNLGQGPELLIRYENEEAVDDSQLPKDRFSAERLKGVDSTLKIQPAELGDSAVYLCASSLRQGRLPFKKLFFGSGTQLSVL.

V gene TRBV9 combines with J gene TRBJ2-2; 8 bases match TRBD1. The CDR3 has 16 residues. V shed 4 bases, J shed 6 bases, and the junction held 11 bases outside the gene matches. CDR1 and CDR2 (germline): SGDLS, YYNGEE. The CDR3 sequence is CASSPGQGRVAGELFF. In DNA, the CDR3 is TGTGCCAGCAGCCCTGGACAGGGTCGGGTCGCCGGGGAGCTGTTTTTT. The variable domain in full, completed from reference TRBV9 and TRBJ2-2, reads DSGVTQTPKHLITATGQRVTLRCSPRSGDLSVYWYQQSLDQGLQFLIQYYNGEERAKGNILERFSAQQFPDLHSELNLSSLELGDSALYFCASSPGQGRVAGELFFGEGSRLTVL.

The J gene is TRBJ1-1, the V gene TRBV30; D possibly corresponds to TRBD1 (5 bases). V gave up 4 bases and J gave up 3 bases, with 15 bases separating them. The CDR3 is made up of 14 amino acids. The germline V gene encodes CDR1 GTSNPN and CDR2 SVGIG (reference sequence). The CDR3 loop is CAWNRDGGDTEAFF. The DNA of the CDR3 is TGTGCCTGGAATAGGGACGGGGGGGACACTGAAGCTTTCTTT. Looking up the rest from reference TRBV30 and TRBJ1-1 gives the full variable domain: SQTIHQWPATLVQPVGSPLSLECTVEGTSNPNLYWYRQAAGRGLQLLFYSVGIGQISSEVPQNLSASRPQDRQFILSSKKLLLSDSGFYLCAWNRDGGDTEAFFGQGTRLTVV.

The CDR3 protein is CSATGGYEQYF. The CDR3 bases are TGCAGTGCTACAGGGGGCTACGAGCAGTACTTC. This rearrangement joins TRBV20-1 to TRBJ2-7; 7 positions match TRBD1. Per the germline V gene, CDR1 is DFQATT and CDR2 is SNEGSKA (reference sequence). V shed 4 bases and J 3 bases; nucleotides not matched to a gene: 0. This CDR3 contains 11 residues.

The chain has TRBV27 and TRBJ1-4, with unresolved D. Per germline, CDR1 MNHEY and CDR2 SMNVEV (reference sequence). The CDR3 consists of 14 residues. Trimming cost V 5 bases and J 0 bases, with 7 bases left between them. This chain's CDR3 is CASSPRTTNEKLFF. The CDR3 bases are TGTGCCAGCAGTCCCCGTACAACTAATGAAAAACTGTTTTTT.

This clone appeared a single time. CDR3 region: CSARDSRHQYF. The CDR3 nucleotides read TGCAGTGCTAGAGACTCCAGACACCAGTACTTC. The V and J genes are TRBV20-1 and TRBJ2-5, with unresolved D. The CDR3 covers 11 residues. The germline gives CDR1 DFQATT, CDR2 SNEGSKA (reference sequence). Trimming took off 0 bases at V and 10 bases at J, with 9 bases between the two ends.

The rearrangement joins TRBV6-5 to TRBJ2-7; 12 bases fit TRBD2. The CDR3 covers 15 residues. Trimming removed 7 bases from V and 6 bases from J; junction bases left unmatched: 10. Germline CDR1 and CDR2: MNHEY and SVGAGI. The chain's CDR3 is CASNNRLAGVFEQYF. As DNA, the CDR3 is TGTGCCAGCAACAACCGACTAGCGGGAGTTTTCGAGCAGTACTTC.

In its sample, this clone was seen a few times. This chain connects TRBV2 to TRBJ1-6; 7 bases align to TRBD1. The CDR3 extends over 14 amino acids. The J segment lost 14 bases and the V segment lost 6 bases, leaving 13 bases of the junction unmatched. Per germline, CDR1 SNHLY and CDR2 FYNNEI. The CDR3: CASSLGGQARTLHF. The CDR3 DNA reads TGTGCCAGCAGCTTAGGAGGACAGGCCAGAACCCTCCACTTT.

This sequence joins TRBV18 and TRBJ2-2; weak D call: TRBD2 (5 bases). The CDR3 totals 15 residues. Deletions cut 1 base from V and 6 bases from J, with 12 bases between. CDR1 is KGHSH, CDR2 LQKENI, per germline. The CDR3 is CASSPRKLESGELFF. Written as DNA, the CDR3 is TGTGCCAGCTCACCACGTAAACTAGAGTCCGGGGAGCTGTTTTTT.

The rearrangement links TRBV9 to TRBJ2-1, with TRBD2 as a possible D gene (5 bases). This CDR3 region has 14 residues. Germline loops: CDR1 SGDLS, CDR2 YYNGEE. Trimming stripped 4 bases from V and 3 bases from J, with 11 bases between. Here the CDR3 DNA reads TGTGCCAGCAGCCCGCAGCGGATCTACAATGAGCAGTTCTTC. This translates into CASSPQRIYNEQFF.

This chain connects TRBV6-2 or TRBV6-3 to TRBJ2-1, with D maybe TRBD2 (5 bases). Germline CDR1 is MNHEY and CDR2 is SVGEGT. Trimming left V 2 bases short and J 10 bases short, with 18 bases between. The CDR3 is made up of 15 amino acids. In nucleotides, the CDR3 is TGTGCCAGCAGTTACGACGTGACGGGAAGATGGGAGCAGTTCTTC. This translates into CASSYDVTGRWEQFF.